The present TCR beta chain was sequenced within a study of regulatory T cells in long-lasting Graves disease. This clonotype has only a few counts. Its target is not known. CDR1 and CDR2 from the germline V gene are MDHEN and SYDVKM. The CDR3 consists of 16 residues. V gave up 5 bases and J gave up 4 bases, with 17 bases separating them. The time point was: newly diagnosed GD, antithyroid drugs for less than 3 months. Preparation of the TCR library used RNA extracted from PBMCs. Patients were from an endocrinology department in Xi'an, China. Libraries of TCR beta came from iRepertoire HTBI primers plus Arm-PCR of CDR3 regions. A single record per CDR3 protein comes from TCRdb applying MiXCR to the multiplex PCR reads. Altogether 350,000 to 500,000 distinct CDR3 sequences are present, about a sixth being singletons, with the ten largest covering roughly 23%. Notes on the study in general: Persistent cases of Graves' showed reduced TCR diversity relative to newly diagnosed patients.

This same sample was also taken into another study, of T cells in Graves' hyperthyroidism and ophthalmopathy. Per that study: An initial round of RT-PCR targeting the TCR CDR3 relied on the HTBI primer set. Among clonotypes expanded in thyroid above 0.001, most were also found in blood.

The rearrangement uses TRBV28 and TRBJ2-2; D is tentatively TRBD1 or TRBD2 (7 bases each). Sequenced here: peripheral blood mononuclear cells (PBMCs), sampled at new diagnosis, from a patient treated with antithyroid drugs. The sequence was collected from a woman under 30 with Graves disease. The CDR3 bases are TGTGCCAGCAGTGGGGGAGGGGGCTTGGTCACCGGGGAGCTGTTTTTT. This translates into CASSGGGGLVTGELFF. The entire variable domain, with the rest obtained from reference TRBV28 and TRBJ2-2, is as follows: DVKVTQSSRYLVKRTGEKVFLECVQDMDHENMFWYRQDPGLGLRLIYFSYDVKMKEKGDIPEGYSVSREKKERFSLILESASTNQTSMYLCASSGGGGLVTGELFFGEGSRLTVL.